The rows below give T cell receptor beta chains drawn from one sample of a study of blood T cell repertoires in COVID-19. The repertoire was sequenced with immunoSEQ multiplex PCR; TCRdb's copy has only in-frame clones and lacks some. The table lists some 99,000 clones, 81% of them singletons. Sequencing was performed on peripheral blood. The receptors shown here come from a woman aged 80 or older with acute or convalescent COVID-19. CDR3s include the opening cysteine and the closing phenylalanine or tryptophan. The D gene is left open where the match is weak. Size values are once, few and many counts, or a class for expanded clones, and some rows have none.

TRBJ1-1	TRBD1	TRBV19	few	14	CASRSGGLNTEAFF	TGTGCCAGTAGATCAGGGGGCTTGAACACTGAAGCTTTCTTT
TRBJ1-2	TRBD1	TRBV29-1	-	12	CSAPTGDGGYTF	TGCAGCGCCCCGACAGGGGATGGTGGCTACACCTTC
TRBJ1-2	TRBD1	TRBV18	-	16	CASSPPPGQGRFGYTF	TGTGCCAGCTCACCTCCGCCGGGACAGGGAAGGTTTGGCTACACCTTC
TRBJ1-1	TRBD1	TRBV14	-	13	CASSLGQGTEAFF	TGTGCCAGCAGCCTAGGACAGGGCACTGAAGCTTTCTTT
TRBJ1-3	-	TRBV6-6	-	14	CASSPTETGNTIYF	TGTGCCAGCAGCCCGACAGAAACTGGAAACACCATATATTTT
TRBJ1-3	-	TRBV5-1	once	15	CASRGDGYSGNTIYF	TGCGCCAGCAGGGGCGACGGCTATTCTGGAAACACCATATATTTT
TRBJ1-2	TRBD1	TRBV28	-	13	CASSEQGAGGYTF	TGTGCCAGCAGTGAACAGGGGGCTGGGGGCTACACCTTC
TRBJ1-2	-	TRBV6-5	-	15	CASSYSFLGGYGYTF	TGTGCCAGCAGTTACTCGTTCTTGGGGGGATATGGCTACACCTTC
TRBJ2-5	TRBD2	TRBV7-7	-	15	CASKNSSGRFKTQYF	TGTGCCAGCAAAAATTCTAGCGGGCGGTTTAAAACCCAGTACTTC
TRBJ1-2	TRBD1	TRBV19	few	12	CASSGQVGGYTF	TGTGCCAGTAGCGGACAGGTGGGGGGCTACACCTTC
TRBJ2-5	-	TRBV3-1/TRBV3-2	once	13	CASTPRGQETQYF	TGTGCCAGCACCCCGCGGGGCCAAGAGACCCAGTACTTC
TRBJ1-5	-	TRBV19	-	14	CASSIGAPHQPQHF	TGTGCCAGTAGTATTGGGGCCCCGCATCAGCCCCAGCATTTT
TRBJ2-2	TRBD1	TRBV24-1	-	14	CASQQGANTGELFF	TGTGCCAGTCAACAGGGGGCGAACACCGGGGAGCTGTTTTTT
TRBJ2-4	TRBD2	TRBV11-1	-	15	CASSLIGGAKNIQYF	TGTGCCAGCAGCCTAATCGGGGGGGCCAAAAACATTCAGTACTTC
TRBJ2-5	TRBD1	TRBV9	-	15	CASSVGTGYQETQYF	TGTGCCAGCAGCGTGGGGACAGGCTACCAAGAGACCCAGTACTTC
TRBJ2-1	TRBD2	TRBV5-4	-	15	CASSFSAGGRNEQFF	TGTGCCAGCAGCTTTTCAGCGGGGGGGCGTAATGAGCAGTTCTTC
TRBJ1-3	-	TRBV5-4	-	16	CASSFTTSSSGNTIYF	TGTGCCAGCAGCTTTACGACGTCTAGCTCTGGAAACACCATATATTTT
TRBJ1-2	TRBD1	TRBV3-1/TRBV3-2	-	16	CASSQGQGGTRYGYTF	TGTGCCAGCAGCCAGGGCCAGGGGGGTACGCGATATGGCTACACCTTC
TRBJ1-1	-	TRBV6-1	-	14	CASSEVRRVTEAFF	TGTGCCAGCAGTGAAGTTCGGAGGGTTACTGAAGCTTTCTTT
TRBJ2-1	-	TRBV30	-	13	CAWMVQKVNEQFF	TGTGCCTGGATGGTCCAGAAAGTCAATGAGCAGTTCTTC
TRBJ2-1	-	TRBV19	-	16	CASSIWGYGDSDEQFF	TGTGCCAGTAGTATTTGGGGCTACGGAGATTCCGATGAGCAGTTCTTC
TRBJ1-1	-	TRBV28	-	12	CASSAQGAEAFF	TGTGCCAGCAGTGCGCAAGGGGCTGAAGCTTTCTTT
TRBJ1-2	TRBD1	TRBV9	-	14	CASSSGQGAYGYTF	TGTGCCAGCAGCAGCGGACAGGGGGCGTATGGCTACACCTTC
TRBJ1-2	-	TRBV3-1/TRBV3-2	-	13	CASSRTANYGYTF	TGTGCCAGCAGCCGGACAGCTAACTATGGCTACACCTTC
TRBJ1-1	-	TRBV14	-	15	CASSQTLGQKSEAFF	TGTGCCAGCAGCCAGACCCTTGGGCAGAAAAGTGAAGCTTTCTTT
TRBJ2-1	TRBD2	TRBV7-8	-	17	CASSPRGAGGFLNEQFF	TGTGCCAGCAGCCCCCGAGGGGCGGGGGGCTTCCTGAATGAGCAGTTCTTC
TRBJ1-4	TRBD1	TRBV2	-	17	CASSEFGSTGLHEKLFF	TGTGCCAGCAGTGAATTTGGCTCGACAGGGTTGCATGAAAAACTGTTTTTT
TRBJ2-5	TRBD2	TRBV5-4	once	15	CASSERGPLQETQYF	TGTGCCAGCAGCGAGCGGGGGCCCCTCCAAGAGACCCAGTACTTC
TRBJ1-6	-	TRBV19	few	15	CASRPGAQVNSPLHF	TGTGCCAGTAGGCCAGGGGCGCAGGTTAATTCACCCCTCCACTTT
TRBJ2-4	-	TRBV7-2	-	15	CASSFLGGAKNIQYF	TGTGCCAGCAGCTTCCTGGGGGGTGCCAAAAACATTCAGTACTTC
TRBJ2-3	-	TRBV29-1	-	11	CSVVVSDTQYF	TGCAGCGTTGTAGTTTCAGATACGCAGTATTTT
TRBJ1-6	TRBD1	TRBV9	-	16	CASSAYWTGEYSPLHF	TGTGCCAGCAGCGCTTACTGGACAGGGGAGTACTCACCCCTCCACTTT
TRBJ2-2	TRBD1	TRBV28	-	15	CASKPGTANTGELFF	TGTGCCAGCAAGCCCGGGACAGCGAACACCGGGGAGCTGTTTTTT
TRBJ1-2	-	TRBV7-2	-	14	CASSLASGESGYTF	TGTGCCAGCAGCTTAGCATCAGGGGAGAGTGGCTACACCTTC
TRBJ2-3	-	TRBV23-1	once	13	CASSQSVRDTQYF	TGCGCCAGCAGTCAATCGGTCCGGGATACGCAGTATTTT
TRBJ1-1	-	TRBV28	once	16	CASSSSAGQRNTEAFF	TGTGCCAGCAGTTCTTCCGCCGGACAAAGAAACACTGAAGCTTTCTTT
TRBJ1-2	TRBD1	TRBV2	-	13	CASTSTGDYGYTF	TGTGCCAGCACCTCGACAGGGGACTATGGCTACACCTTC
TRBJ1-6	TRBD1	TRBV2	-	16	CASSQGQSSYNSPLHF	TGTGCCAGCAGCCAGGGACAGAGCTCCTATAATTCACCCCTCCACTTT
TRBJ1-1	-	TRBV18	-	13	CASSPGQLVEAFF	TGTGCCAGCTCACCCGGACAGCTAGTTGAAGCTTTCTTT
TRBJ2-5	TRBD2	TRBV9	-	15	CASSPGTSGTETQYF	TGTGCCAGCAGCCCAGGGACTAGCGGGACAGAGACCCAGTACTTC
TRBJ2-1	-	TRBV5-4	few	16	CASSPSRSSPSNEQFF	TGTGCCAGCAGCCCCTCTAGGTCTAGCCCTTCTAATGAGCAGTTCTTC
TRBJ2-3	TRBD1	TRBV7-3	-	16	CASSLFAGGSTDTQYF	TGTGCCAGCAGCTTATTCGCAGGGGGAAGCACAGATACGCAGTATTTT
TRBJ1-1	-	TRBV6-6	-	13	CASSHGQNTEAFF	TGTGCCAGCAGCCACGGACAGAACACTGAAGCTTTCTTT
TRBJ1-2	-	TRBV7-2	-	14	CASSPIRDTVGYTF	TGTGCCAGCAGCCCCATCCGGGACACCGTGGGCTACACCTTC
TRBJ2-3	-	TRBV7-9	-	11	CASSSADTQYF	TGTGCCAGCAGCAGTGCGGATACGCAGTATTTT
TRBJ1-2	TRBD1	TRBV6-5	few	15	CASSPGTGANYGYTF	TGTGCCAGCAGTCCCGGGACAGGGGCTAACTATGGCTACACCTTC
TRBJ2-4	-	TRBV28	-	15	CASRKADSSKNIQYF	TGTGCCAGCAGAAAAGCTGACAGCTCCAAAAACATTCAGTACTTC
TRBJ1-2	TRBD1	TRBV28	few	16	CASSAVLGQGASGYTF	TGTGCCAGCAGTGCCGTCCTCGGACAGGGGGCGAGTGGCTACACCTTC
TRBJ1-4	-	TRBV7-9	once	15	CASSLGEGGNEKLFF	TGTGCCAGCAGCTTAGGAGAGGGGGGGAATGAAAAACTGTTTTTT
TRBJ2-7	-	TRBV30	-	12	CASDSDGYEQYF	TGTGCCTCGGACAGTGACGGCTACGAGCAGTACTTC
TRBJ1-5	TRBD1	TRBV28	few	17	CASTPGGTGSSNQPQHF	TGTGCCAGCACCCCCGGTGGGACAGGAAGTAGCAATCAGCCCCAGCATTTT
TRBJ1-5	TRBD1	TRBV28	once	18	CASSAPSGQLYSNQPQHF	TGTGCCAGCAGTGCCCCCTCGGGACAGTTATATAGCAATCAGCCCCAGCATTTT
TRBJ1-1	-	TRBV19	few	13	CASSIPGNTEAFF	TGTGCCAGTAGTATACCGGGGAACACTGAAGCTTTCTTT
TRBJ1-2	TRBD1	TRBV19	-	13	CASRDRGPGGYTF	TGTGCCAGCCGTGACAGGGGGCCGGGTGGCTACACCTTC
TRBJ2-2	TRBD1	TRBV7-9	few	14	CASSSDRVTGELFF	TGTGCCAGCAGCTCGGACAGGGTCACCGGGGAGCTGTTTTTT
TRBJ2-1	TRBD2	TRBV12-3/TRBV12-4	-	13	CASRGLAGTEQFF	TGTGCCAGCAGGGGACTAGCGGGTACTGAGCAGTTCTTC
TRBJ1-2	-	TRBV7-9	-	14	CASSATEPNYGYTF	TGTGCCAGCAGCGCCACAGAACCAAACTATGGCTACACCTTC